These 29 T cell receptor beta chains originate from one sample sequenced in a study of cytomegalovirus exposure and HLA in healthy donors (dated by TCRdb to between 2016 and 2019). Library construction relied on the immunoSEQ multiplex PCR assay. A mixture of 60 forward primers for TCR Vbeta segments and 13 reverse primers for TCR Jbeta segments was used in the multiplex PCR. TCRdb mirrors the immuneACCESS table, restricted to in-frame sequences. Some clones are absent from its copies; in checked studies, under half trace to an unresolved V gene, and the reason for the others is unknown. This sample's listing comprises around 75,000 clones. Of the sample, 4% to 5.5% falls within the top ten clones. The specimen was PBMCs. The receptors originated from a man aged 40-50 years in good health and CMV-seronegative.

This chain joins TRBV7-2 and TRBJ2-5; 14 positions agree with TRBD2. CDR1 is SGHTA, CDR2 FQGNSA, per germline. This CDR3 comprises 18 residues. The junction had 15 bases not matched to a gene; V was cut back by 6 bases and J by 6 bases. In nucleotides, the CDR3 is TGTGCCAGCAGTCCCGGGACTAGCGGGGGCCACCTAATAAAGACCCAGTACTTC. Protein product: CASSPGTSGGHLIKTQYF.

The chain uses TRBV30 and TRBJ1-6, with D hard to call. Looked up from germline, CDR1 is GTSNPN and CDR2 is SVGIG (reference sequence). V dropped 6 bases and J dropped 10 bases, with 28 bases sitting between them. The CDR3 is made up of 17 amino acids. Here the CDR3 DNA reads TGTGCCTGTTCCCGGACGGAGGCCTTAAGGTTATGGTCACCCCTCCACTTT. Amino acids: CACSRTEALRLWSPLHF.

The rearrangement uses TRBV5-1 and TRBJ2-5, with TRBD2 identical over 7 bases. CDR1 is SGHRS, CDR2 YFSETQ, per germline. CDR3 length: 13 amino acids. V was pared by 1 base and J by 5 bases, with 2 bases of the junction left unmatched. CDR3 residues: CASSLSGGETQYF. The CDR3 coding sequence is TGCGCCAGCAGCTTGTCCGGGGGGGAGACCCAGTACTTC.

V is TRBV7-7 and J is TRBJ2-2; a weak D match, TRBD1 (5 bases). Germline values: CDR1 SSHAT, CDR2 FNYEAQ (reference sequence). The CDR3 contains 14 residues. V dropped 10 bases and J dropped 1 base, with 13 bases sitting between them. Written as DNA, the CDR3 is TGTGCCACGAGCCTAACAGGGAACACCGGGGAGCTGTTTTTT. It is translated as CATSLTGNTGELFF.

The J gene is TRBJ2-5, the V gene TRBV5-4; weak D call: TRBD2 (5 bases). This CDR3 region has 14 residues. V lost 3 bases and J lost 2, with 11 bases in between. Germline V lookup: CDR1 SGHNT, CDR2 YYREEE (reference sequence). In DNA form, the CDR3 reads TGTGCCAGCAGCTGGGGTAGGGAGCAAGAGACCCAGTACTTC. Amino acid sequence: CASSWGREQETQYF.

V gene TRBV4-2 combines with J gene TRBJ2-5; D gene ambiguous. This CDR3 contains 14 residues. V lost 1 base to trimming and J lost 5 bases, with 11 bases between them. The germline V gene encodes CDR1 LGHNA and CDR2 YNFKEQ. The CDR3 sequence: CASSQAGASETQYF. Here the CDR3 DNA reads TGTGCCAGCAGCCAAGCTGGAGCTTCCGAGACCCAGTACTTC.

The chain carries TRBV5-6 and TRBJ2-7, with 8 bases identical to TRBD2. Germline-derived CDR1 and CDR2 are SGHDT and YYEEEE. V was clipped by 0 bases and J by 2 bases; unmatched bases: 1. This CDR3 has 14 residues. The CDR3 protein is CASSLARGAYEQYF. In DNA, the CDR3 is TGTGCCAGCAGCTTGGCGCGGGGGGCCTACGAGCAGTACTTC.

This chain connects TRBV5-4 to TRBJ1-2, with D perhaps matching TRBD1 (6 bases). Germline CDR1 SGHNT, CDR2 YYREEE (reference sequence). V dropped 4 bases and J dropped 8 bases, with 21 bases sitting between them. This CDR3 has 15 amino acids. CDR3: CASSPRGQGSGGYTF. The CDR3 nucleotides read TGTGCCAGCAGCCCTAGGGGCCAGGGGAGTGGAGGCTACACCTTC.

The genes are TRBV7-8 and TRBJ1-3; D might be TRBD1 (6 bases). V was trimmed by 3 bases and J by 0 bases, leaving 18 bases between them. The CDR3 extends over 18 amino acids. Germline assignment: CDR1 SGHVS and CDR2 FQNEAQ. The CDR3 bases are TGTGCCAGCAGCTTGACAGGACTCACAACTCTCTCTGGAAACACCATATATTTT. This sequence encodes CASSLTGLTTLSGNTIYF.

The rearrangement joins TRBV7-2 to TRBJ2-7; 12 bases line up with TRBD2. V trimming: 0 bases; J trimming: 4 bases; junction bases outside the gene matches: 4. The germline gives CDR1 SGHTA, CDR2 FQGNSA. The CDR3 totals 16 residues. In nucleotides, the CDR3 is TGTGCCAGCAGCTTAGCTCGCACTAGCGGGGGGTACGAGCAGTACTTC. Translated: CASSLARTSGGYEQYF. The variable domain in full, with the rest retrieved from reference TRBV7-2 and TRBJ2-7, is GAGVSQSPSNKVTEKGKDVELRCDPISGHTALYWYRQSLGQGLEFLIYFQGNSAPDKSGLPSDRFSAERTGGSVSTLTIQRTQQEDSAVYLCASSLARTSGGYEQYFGPGTRLTVT.

The chain carries TRBV7-6 and TRBJ1-1, with D hard to call. The germline gives CDR1 SGHVS, CDR2 FNYEAQ. The CDR3 is 16 residues long. The V gene lost 5 bases and the J gene lost 3 bases, with 19 bases spanning the gap. The CDR3 region is CASSPTGRGLYTEAFF. DNA of the CDR3: TGTGCCAGCAGCCCGACCGGAAGAGGACTCTACACTGAAGCTTTCTTT.

This rearrangement joins TRBV6-6 to TRBJ2-7; 8 positions agree with TRBD1. Germline CDR1 MNHNY, CDR2 SVGAGI (reference sequence). Trimming cost V 6 bases and J 3 bases; bases outside gene matches: 7. The CDR3 runs to 14 residues. CDR3 amino acids: CASRETTGGYEQYF. CDR3 sequence (DNA): TGTGCCAGCAGAGAAACCACAGGGGGCTACGAGCAGTACTTC.

The rearrangement links TRBV29-1 to TRBJ1-1, with D tentatively TRBD1 (6 bases). Germline V gene sequence: CDR1 SQVTM, CDR2 ANQGSEA. V lost 6 bases to trimming and J lost 0 bases, with 14 bases between them. CDR3 length: 14 residues. CDR3 protein: CSVGAPSMNTEAFF. As DNA, the CDR3 is TGCAGCGTGGGGGCTCCATCCATGAACACTGAAGCTTTCTTT. Variable domain in full (rest from reference TRBV29-1 and TRBJ1-1): SAVISQKPSRDICQRGTSLTIQCQVDSQVTMMFWYRQQPGQSLTLIATANQGSEATYESGFVIDKFPISRPNLTFSTLTVSNMSPEDSSIYLCSVGAPSMNTEAFFGQGTRLTVV.

The chain couples TRBV19 to TRBJ2-3; possible D gene TRBD2, 5 bases. This CDR3 region has 14 residues. Trimming removed 4 bases from V and 6 bases from J, with 14 bases in between. Germline V gene lookup returns CDR1 LNHDA and CDR2 SQIVND (reference sequence). The CDR3, as DNA: TGTGCCAGTAGTACCCGAGGACTTTTGGATACGCAGTATTTT. This encodes CASSTRGLLDTQYF.

This clone is labeled medium-sized (0.01 to 0.1%) based on frequency. The V gene is TRBV27, the J gene TRBJ2-5, with TRBD2 as a possible D gene (6 bases). Germline assignment: CDR1 MNHEY and CDR2 SMNVEV (reference sequence). The CDR3 sequence is 15 residues long. V was pared by 5 bases and J by 5 bases, with 18 bases between. CDR3 in DNA: TGTGCCAGCAGTCCGCGGGATCCTCAGGAGGAGACCCAGTACTTC. Translation gives CASSPRDPQEETQYF.

The chain combines TRBV6-1 with TRBJ2-1; the D gene is possibly TRBD1 (6 bases). The germline gives CDR1 MNHNS, CDR2 SASEGT. The CDR3 contains 13 residues. Trimming stripped 3 bases from V and 4 bases from J, with 7 bases between. CDR3 loop: CASSEDSYNEQFF. CDR3 DNA sequence: TGTGCCAGCAGTGAGGACAGTTACAATGAGCAGTTCTTC.

The J gene is TRBJ1-2, the V gene TRBV7-2; tentatively, D is TRBD1 (6 bases). CDR1 is SGHTA and CDR2 is FQGNSA in the germline V gene. V was clipped by 1 base and J by 6 bases, with 15 bases between them. The CDR3 loop spans 15 amino acids. CDR3 residues: CASSLDQGRANGYTF. CDR3 DNA: TGTGCCAGCAGCTTAGATCAGGGGCGCGCCAATGGCTACACCTTC.

The chain employs TRBV18 and TRBJ2-1; 14 bases agree with TRBD2. The CDR3 covers 15 residues. V was pared by 3 bases and J by 5 bases, with 0 bases of the junction left unmatched. CDR1 and CDR2 from the germline V gene are KGHSH and LQKENI. CDR3 in DNA: TGTGCCAGCTCACCGGGACTAGCGGGAGACAATGAGCAGTTCTTC. This translates into CASSPGLAGDNEQFF.

The rearrangement joins TRBV7-8 to TRBJ1-6; 7 bases are shared with TRBD1. CDR3 length: 17 residues. Germline CDR1 SGHVS, CDR2 FQNEAQ. V lost 1 base, J lost 4 bases, and 7 bases stayed unmatched. In DNA, the CDR3 is TGTGCCAGCAGCTTAGTCGAGACAGGGCCATATAATTCACCCCTCCACTTT. It encodes CASSLVETGPYNSPLHF.

The V and J genes are TRBV2 and TRBJ1-3, with TRBD1 matching 7 bases. Losses at the gene ends were 6 bases for V and 0 bases for J; bases not matched to a gene: 8. The CDR3 runs 16 residues. Germline CDR1 is SNHLY and CDR2 is FYNNEI. Here the CDR3 reads CASRRQGGLSGNTIYF. Here the CDR3 DNA reads TGTGCCAGCAGGAGGCAGGGGGGACTCTCTGGAAACACCATATATTTT.

The chain uses TRBV11-3 and TRBJ2-3; 7 nucleotides agree with TRBD1. Per germline, CDR1 SGHNT and CDR2 YENEEA. J gave up 2 bases and V 5 bases, and 7 bases lay outside the gene matches. This CDR3 region has 15 residues. Here the CDR3 DNA reads TGTGCCAGCAGCCGGGGACAGAGCCCCACAGATACGCAGTATTTT. As protein: CASSRGQSPTDTQYF.

The chain couples TRBV7-9 to TRBJ2-5, with D perhaps TRBD2 (5 bases). The germline gives CDR1 SEHNR, CDR2 FQNEAQ (reference sequence). Trimming removed 5 bases from V and 5 bases from J, with 15 bases in between. The CDR3 sequence is 14 residues long. The CDR3 loop reads CASSASEDSETQYF. In DNA form, the CDR3 reads TGTGCCAGCAGCGCCTCAGAGGACTCTGAGACCCAGTACTTC.

This chain links TRBV5-4 with TRBJ2-5; the match to TRBD1 covers 9 bases. Germline V gives CDR1 SGHNT, CDR2 YYREEE (reference sequence). The CDR3 consists of 16 residues. Trimming cost V 4 bases and J 6 bases; bases outside gene matches: 13. This CDR3 is CASSPRGQGDVQTQYF. Here the CDR3 DNA reads TGTGCCAGCAGCCCCCGGGGACAGGGTGATGTTCAGACCCAGTACTTC.

The chain combines TRBV11-2 with TRBJ1-1, with 7 bases identical to TRBD1. The CDR3 contains 14 residues. Germline V gene data show CDR1 as SGHAT and CDR2 as FQNNGV. The trim removed 5 bases at V and 1 base at J, leaving 4 bases unmatched. CDR3 DNA: TGTGCCAGCAGCCCACGACAGGGGAACACTGAAGCTTTCTTT. It specifies CASSPRQGNTEAFF.

V usage is TRBV29-1 and J usage is TRBJ2-7; TRBD2 agrees at 7 bases. Germline V lookup: CDR1 SQVTM, CDR2 ANQGSEA. The CDR3 consists of 13 residues. V lost 5 bases and J lost 5; bases outside the gene matches: 9. CDR3 sequence: CSVPAGVGNEQYF. As DNA, the CDR3 is TGCAGCGTTCCGGCGGGAGTGGGAAACGAGCAGTACTTC.

The chain uses TRBV29-1 and TRBJ1-1; 9 bases are shared with TRBD1. V trimming: 3 bases; J trimming: 4 bases; junction bases outside the gene matches: 3. Germline CDR1 reads SQVTM; CDR2 reads ANQGSEA. CDR3 length: 13 residues. The CDR3 reads CSVDGQGSTEAFF. The CDR3 bases are TGCAGCGTTGACGGACAGGGGAGCACTGAAGCTTTCTTT.

The rearrangement uses TRBV30 and TRBJ2-7; 8 bases map to TRBD1. CDR1 is GTSNPN and CDR2 is SVGIG in the germline V gene (reference sequence). CDR3 length equals 14 residues. V shed 2 bases and J 7 bases; nucleotides not matched to a gene: 10. For the CDR3, the DNA is TGTGCCTGGAGTACGGACAGGGAATGGGGGGAGCAGTACTTC. Translating it yields CAWSTDREWGEQYF.

To note about this clone: The junction and the germline gene differ at one end; a read error may be behind it. The V gene is TRBV29-1, the J gene TRBJ2-5; D might be TRBD1 (6 bases). CDR1 is SQVTM, CDR2 ANQGSEA, per germline. There are 12 residues in the CDR3. In DNA, the CDR3 is TGCAGCGTTAACCGAATTCCGGGCGAGGGGGACTTC. Amino acids: CSVNRIPGEGDF.

The V gene is TRBV28, the J gene TRBJ2-6, with TRBD1 matching 8 bases. Germline-derived CDR1 and CDR2 are MDHEN and SYDVKM. V lost 5 bases to trimming and J lost 4 bases; unmatched junction nucleotides: 4. CDR3 length equals 15 residues. The DNA for the CDR3 is TGTGCCAGCAGTAGGACAGGGTCAGGGGCCAACGTCCTGACTTTC. This gives the protein CASSRTGSGANVLTF.